What follows is one T cell receptor beta chain and its context. The CDR3 has 14 amino acids. The V gene lost 4 bases and the J gene lost 2 bases, with 12 bases spanning the gap. Germline V gives CDR1 MNHEY, CDR2 SVGAGI. This entry belongs to a study of blood T cell repertoires in COVID-19. Study overall: COVID-19 samples, acute and convalescent, were from the United States, Italy and Spain.

Under the authors' procedure: How many nucleated cells were present was estimated from reference gene primer amplification. The data were produced by immunoSEQ multiplex PCR, yet TCRdb's version contains in-frame clones alone and is incomplete. The V and J calls and clone size were taken over from that table, and D and trimming were inferred from the DNA. The sample has 210,000 or so clones, roughly 90% seen once. The chain recombines TRBV6-5 with TRBJ2-7; D may be TRBD1 (5 bases). The sample was PBMCs or T cells enriched from blood (not recorded which). This TCR was sampled from a woman aged 50 to 65 in a cohort exposed to, infected with or recovered from COVID-19 (not recorded which). As DNA, the CDR3 is TGTGCCAGCAGTTCCGGTAGCAGGGCCTACGAGCAGTACTTC. This sequence encodes CASSSGSRAYEQYF.